These 18 T cell receptor beta chains were sequenced from one sample in a study of blood T cell repertoires in COVID-19. Here immunoSEQ multiplex PCR was the method, and the copy in TCRdb shows in-frame clones only, minus some. The sample lists approximately 200,000 clones, more than 65% occurring once. The sequencing input was peripheral blood. These receptors were obtained from a woman aged 30 to 39 who had recovered from COVID-19.

V and J are TRBV5-4 and TRBJ2-3; D call uncertain. Trimming shortened V by 1 base and J by 7 bases, and 13 bases separated the two germline ends. The germline V gene has CDR1 SGHNT and CDR2 YYREEE (reference sequence). The CDR3 is 14 residues long. CDR3 DNA: TGTGCCAGCAGCTTGCCAAGCGAAGGAAATACGCAGTATTTT. Translation: CASSLPSEGNTQYF. Full variable domain (rest looked up from reference TRBV5-4 and TRBJ2-3): ETGVTQSPTHLIKTRGQQVTLRCSSQSGHNTVSWYQQALGQGPQFIFQYYREEENGRGNFPPRFSGLQFPNYSSELNVNALELDDSALYLCASSLPSEGNTQYFGPGTRLTVL.

The rearrangement uses TRBV5-6 and TRBJ1-5; D is unresolved. Germline assignment: CDR1 SGHDT and CDR2 YYEEEE. There are 14 residues in the CDR3. Trimming removed 0 bases at V and 3 bases at J, with 7 bases between. The CDR3 DNA follows: TGTGCCAGCAGCTTGGGCAGGAACAATCAGCCCCAGCATTTT. It translates to CASSLGRNNQPQHF. Full variable domain (rest looked up from reference TRBV5-6 and TRBJ1-5): DAGVTQSPTHLIKTRGQQVTLRCSPKSGHDTVSWYQQALGQGPQFIFQYYEEEERQRGNFPDRFSGHQFPNYSSELNVNALLLGDSALYLCASSLGRNNQPQHFGDGTRLSIL.

J is TRBJ1-2 and V is TRBV14; D uncertain. Trimming left V 2 bases short and J 4 bases short, with 20 bases between. The CDR3 is 17 residues long. CDR1 and CDR2 from the germline V gene are SGHDN and FVKESK. CDR3 loop: CASSQTRGLTYSYGYTF. The CDR3 DNA reads TGTGCCAGCAGCCAAACCAGAGGCCTCACTTACTCCTATGGCTACACCTTC.

V is TRBV28 and J is TRBJ2-7; TRBD1 aligns across 9 bases. The CDR3 has 16 amino acids. J was trimmed by 2 bases and V by 2 bases; bases with no gene match: 7. CDR1 is MDHEN and CDR2 is SYDVKM in the germline V gene. CDR3 coding DNA: TGTGCCAGCAGTTTAGGGCCCGGGACAGGGACCTACGAGCAGTACTTC. It encodes CASSLGPGTGTYEQYF.

Here the CDR3 reads CASSNREDTQYF. CDR3 coding DNA: TGTGCCAGCAGCAACAGGGAAGATACGCAGTATTTT. The V call is TRBV28, the J call TRBJ2-3, with D perhaps matching TRBD1 (6 bases). There are 12 residues in the CDR3. Germline V gene sequence: CDR1 MDHEN, CDR2 SYDVKM. V dropped 6 bases and J dropped 5 bases, with 9 bases sitting between them.

The rearrangement joins TRBV18 to TRBJ2-7, with TRBD1 matching 7 bases. The V segment lost 3 bases and the J segment 6 bases; nucleotides outside the gene matches: 8. Germline V gene lookup returns CDR1 KGHSH and CDR2 LQKENI. This CDR3 contains 14 residues. The CDR3 is CASSPPGTDGEQYF. The DNA for the CDR3 is TGTGCCAGCTCACCTCCCGGGACAGACGGCGAGCAGTACTTC. The full variable domain, completed using reference TRBV18 and TRBJ2-7, is NAGVMQNPRHLVRRRGQEARLRCSPMKGHSHVYWYRQLPEEGLKFMVYLQKENIIDESGMPKERFSAEFPKEGPSILRIQQVVRGDSAAYFCASSPPGTDGEQYFGPGTRLTVT.

V and J are TRBV5-1 and TRBJ1-4; 7 bases map to TRBD1. J lost 8 bases, V lost 4 bases, and 8 bases had no gene match. Germline-derived CDR1 and CDR2 are SGHRS and YFSETQ. The CDR3 sequence is 14 residues long. The CDR3 sequence is CASSPGGGGEKLFF. The CDR3 DNA reads as TGCGCCAGCAGCCCCGGAGGGGGCGGCGAAAAACTGTTTTTT.

The chain is built from TRBV7-9 and TRBJ1-2, with D perhaps TRBD1 (6 bases). This CDR3 has 12 residues. Trimming shortened V by 5 bases and J by 6 bases, and 10 bases separated the two germline ends. Germline CDR1 and CDR2: SEHNR and FQNEAQ (reference sequence). The CDR3 DNA is TGTGCCAGCAGCGCCGCAGGGGATGGCTACACCTTC. Translation: CASSAAGDGYTF.

The gene calls are TRBV3-1 (or the pseudogene TRBV3-2) and TRBJ2-7, with D unresolved. The CDR3 covers 11 residues. V was pared by 3 bases and J by 3 bases, with 3 bases between. Germline CDR1 LGHDT, CDR2 YNNKEL (reference sequence). The DNA for the CDR3 is TGTGCCAGCAGCCAGTACTACGAGCAGTACTTC. Protein sequence: CASSQYYEQYF.

This chain connects TRBV21-1 to TRBJ2-2; the table's D call, TRBD2, was not checked against the DNA. TRBV21-1 is a known pseudogene. The CDR3 has 17 amino acids. The CDR3 DNA reads as TGTGCCAGCAGCATTGCCGGGACTAGCGGGGAGGACGGGGAGCTGTTTTTT. Translated: CASSIAGTSGEDGELFF.

The chain has TRBV7-9 and TRBJ2-7, with 10 bases identical to TRBD2. Trimming removed 5 bases from V and 0 bases from J; junction bases left unmatched: 7. Per the germline V gene, CDR1 is SEHNR and CDR2 is FQNEAQ (reference sequence). This CDR3 is 16 amino acids long. In DNA, the CDR3 is TGTGCCAGCAGCGGCGGCGCTAGCGGGGGCTCCTACGAGCAGTACTTC. It translates to CASSGGASGGSYEQYF.

The chain carries TRBV7-9 and TRBJ2-7; 11 nucleotides line up with TRBD1. The trim removed 5 bases at V and 5 bases at J, leaving 8 bases unmatched. Germline V gene data show CDR1 as SEHNR and CDR2 as FQNEAQ (reference sequence). The CDR3 contains 15 residues. The CDR3 is CASSPPGQGVNEQYF. Here the CDR3 DNA reads TGTGCCAGCAGCCCCCCGGGACAGGGGGTAAACGAGCAGTACTTC. The whole variable domain, remainder taken from reference TRBV7-9 and TRBJ2-7, is DTGVSQNPRHKITKRGQNVTFRCDPISEHNRLYWYRQTLGQGPEFLTYFQNEAQLEKSRLLSDRFSAERPKGSFSTLEIQRTEQGDSAMYLCASSPPGQGVNEQYFGPGTRLTVT.

The chain employs TRBV30 and TRBJ2-1; 12 bases are a match to TRBD1. Germline lookup yields CDR1 GTSNPN and CDR2 SVGIG (reference sequence). The CDR3 totals 14 residues. The V and J ends lost 6 bases and 11 bases, in that order; junction bases with no gene match: 11. The CDR3 sequence is CACVRDRGPGQQFF. In DNA, the CDR3 is TGTGCCTGCGTTCGGGACAGGGGGCCCGGGCAGCAGTTCTTC. Combining the CDR3 with reference TRBV30 and TRBJ2-1 gives the whole variable domain SQTIHQWPATLVQPVGSPLSLECTVEGTSNPNLYWYRQAAGRGLQLLFYSVGIGQISSEVPQNLSASRPQDRQFILSSKKLLLSDSGFYLCACVRDRGPGQQFFGPGTRLTVL.

V and J are TRBV29-1 and TRBJ1-2, with unresolved D. CDR1 and CDR2 (germline): SQVTM, ANQGSEA. The CDR3 has 14 residues. V was shortened by 4 bases and J by 4 bases, with 16 bases between the two germline ends. CDR3 in amino acids: CSVGMGGDSYGYTF. Written as DNA, the CDR3 is TGCAGCGTTGGGATGGGAGGCGACTCCTATGGCTACACCTTC.

The chain recombines TRBV19 with TRBJ1-2; 7 bases fit TRBD1. The J segment lost 4 bases and the V segment lost 4 bases, leaving 9 bases of the junction unmatched. The CDR3 covers 15 residues. Germline V gene data show CDR1 as LNHDA and CDR2 as SQIVND (reference sequence). CDR3 sequence: CASSSPGQLLYGYTF. The DNA of the CDR3 is TGTGCCAGTAGTAGTCCGGGACAGCTACTCTATGGCTACACCTTC. Based on the CDR3 plus reference TRBV19 and TRBJ1-2, the full variable domain is DGGITQSPKYLFRKEGQNVTLSCEQNLNHDAMYWYRQDPGQGLRLIYYSQIVNDFQKGDIAEGYSVSREKKESFPLTVTSAQKNPTAFYLCASSSPGQLLYGYTFGSGTRLTVV.

This chain joins TRBV19 and TRBJ1-1; tentatively, D is TRBD1 (6 bases). Trimming took 5 bases from V and 0 from J, leaving 19 bases between them. Germline assignment: CDR1 LNHDA and CDR2 SQIVND (reference sequence). The CDR3 length is 17 residues. The DNA of the CDR3 is TGTGCCAGTAGTTCCCGGACAGAAACCCCTATGAACACTGAAGCTTTCTTT. Translating it yields CASSSRTETPMNTEAFF.

V usage is TRBV7-8 and J usage is TRBJ2-7, with 9 bases identical to TRBD1. CDR1 SGHVS and CDR2 FQNEAQ come from the germline V gene. This CDR3 has 16 amino acids. The V and J ends lost 4 bases and 6 bases, in that order; junction bases with no gene match: 13. The CDR3 is CASSSNTGTGPLEQYF. For the CDR3, the DNA is TGTGCCAGCAGCTCAAACACCGGGACAGGGCCCCTCGAGCAGTACTTC.

V and J are TRBV6-5 and TRBJ2-1; 9 bases agree with TRBD2. CDR3 length: 16 amino acids. Germline loops: CDR1 MNHEY, CDR2 SVGAGI. V gave up 4 bases and J gave up 2 bases; unmatched junction bases: 6. The CDR3 coding sequence is TGTGCCAGCAGTTCTCCTAGCGGGGACACCTACAATGAGCAGTTCTTC. Amino acids: CASSSPSGDTYNEQFF.